This T cell receptor (beta chain) was sequenced during a study of monozygotic twins with inflammatory bowel disease. Study results and limitations: A reduction in TCRbeta diversity (inverse Simpson) was seen in IBD patients relative to healthy co-twins. Different subtypes (of T cells) could not be told apart from one another.

UMIs bearing a 6-nucleotide sample barcode were added through template switching. From its re-call of the 5' RACE reads, TCRdb lists each CDR3 protein once, without DNA. The sample includes some 130,000 distinct CDR3 sequences. In the case of this clonotype: As yet, its antigen is unknown.

CDR3 length equals 13 residues. The germline CDR1 and CDR2 sequences are SGHTA and FQGTGA. This chain links TRBV7-3 with TRBJ2-5; checking the TCRdb D call of TRBD1 is not possible without DNA. The material sequenced was blood. This TCR was recovered from a human donor with ulcerative colitis or Crohn's disease, or a healthy co-twin of an affected twin (not recorded which). The chain's CDR3 is CASARGRQETQYF.